The rows below give T cell receptor beta chains drawn from one sample of a study. TCRdb analysed the reads with MiXCR anew, one entry per CDR3 protein. The data show some 15,000 distinct CDR3 sequences, about 38% seen once. Sequenced sample: blood. Source of these receptors: a human donor. Both conserved end residues are part of each CDR3. A D gene is named only where the DNA matches it firmly. Expanded clones are given a class, and other clones once, few, many or no size at all.

clone size: few
J gene: TRBJ2-7
V gene: TRBV14
D gene: TRBD1
CDR3 DNA: TGTGCCAGCAGCCCTGGACAGGGTGGAAACGAGCAGTACTTC
CDR3 protein: CASSPGQGGNEQYF

clone size: many
J gene: TRBJ2-1
V gene: TRBV14
D gene: TRBD2
CDR3 DNA: TGTGCCAGCAGCCCAAGCCTAGCGGGAGTCTACAATGAGCAGTTCTTC
CDR3 protein: CASSPSLAGVYNEQFF

clone size: -
J gene: TRBJ2-5
V gene: TRBV4-3
D gene: -
CDR3 DNA: TGCGCCAGCAGCCAAGATCCGGCAGGGCCACAAGAGACCCAGTACTTC
CDR3 protein: CASSQDPAGPQETQYF

clone size: many
J gene: TRBJ1-1
V gene: TRBV4-3
D gene: -
CDR3 DNA: TGCGCCAGCAGCCAAGAACCGTCGACCCTGAACACTGAAGCTTTCTTT
CDR3 protein: CASSQEPSTLNTEAFF

clone size: -
J gene: TRBJ1-1
V gene: TRBV18
D gene: -
CDR3 DNA: TGTGCCAGCATGCTCCCCCACGGCTACAATGAAGCTTTCTTT
CDR3 protein: CASMLPHGYNEAFF

clone size: many
J gene: TRBJ2-7
V gene: TRBV18
D gene: -
CDR3 DNA: TGTGCCAGCTCACCAGCGGGGGCTGGTGGCGAGCAGTACTTC
CDR3 protein: CASSPAGAGGEQYF

clone size: many
J gene: TRBJ2-1
V gene: TRBV29-1
D gene: TRBD2
CDR3 DNA: TGCAGCGTTGAAGATTTCGGGGGGTTTCGCAATGAGCAGTTCTTC
CDR3 protein: CSVEDFGGFRNEQFF

clone size: few
J gene: TRBJ2-4
V gene: TRBV14
D gene: -
CDR3 DNA: TGTGCCAGCAGCCAAGGGTTGCAGAAAAACATTCAGTACTTC
CDR3 protein: CASSQGLQKNIQYF

clone size: many
J gene: TRBJ2-1
V gene: TRBV4-3
D gene: -
CDR3 DNA: TGCGCCAGCAGCCAAGACACAGGTTACAATGAGCAGTTCTTC
CDR3 protein: CASSQDTGYNEQFF

clone size: many
J gene: TRBJ1-2
V gene: TRBV29-1
D gene: -
CDR3 DNA: TGCAGCGTCATACAGGGATATGGCTACACCTTC
CDR3 protein: CSVIQGYGYTF

clone size: many
J gene: TRBJ1-1
V gene: TRBV5-1
D gene: -
CDR3 DNA: TGCGCCAGCAGCTTATATGGGTCCGAGAACACTGAAGCTTTCTTT
CDR3 protein: CASSLYGSENTEAFF

clone size: -
J gene: TRBJ1-5
V gene: TRBV4-1
D gene: -
CDR3 DNA: TGCGCCAGCTCCTTCCGTCCGGGACTAGCGGGAGCCAATCAGCCCCAGCATTTT
CDR3 protein: CASSFRPGLAGANQPQHF

clone size: -
J gene: TRBJ2-1
V gene: TRBV4-3
D gene: -
CDR3 DNA: TGCGCCAGCAGCCCGCGCCGCCATGGAGGGTATGAGCAGTTCTTC
CDR3 protein: CASSPRRHGGYEQFF

clone size: -
J gene: TRBJ2-7
V gene: TRBV18
D gene: TRBD1
CDR3 DNA: TGTGCCAGCTCACCTTATCAGGGGACAGTGATCTACGAGCAGTACTTC
CDR3 protein: CASSPYQGTVIYEQYF

clone size: medium-sized
J gene: TRBJ1-5
V gene: TRBV30
D gene: -
CDR3 DNA: TGTGCCTACACGAGACAGTACGGTCAGCCCCAGCATTTT
CDR3 protein: CAYTRQYGQPQHF

clone size: few
J gene: TRBJ2-7
V gene: TRBV23-1
D gene: -
CDR3 DNA: TGCGCCAGCAGTCGCCAAGGGGGACGAAAAGTCTCCTACGAGCAGTACTTC
CDR3 protein: CASSRQGGRKVSYEQYF

clone size: -
J gene: TRBJ2-3
V gene: TRBV30
D gene: -
CDR3 DNA: TGTGCCATGGAGGGACGCACAGATACGCAGTATTTT
CDR3 protein: CAMEGRTDTQYF

clone size: -
J gene: TRBJ1-5
V gene: TRBV18
D gene: TRBD1
CDR3 DNA: TGTGCCAGCTCACCACCGGACAGGGGCGGGGAGACCCAGCATTTT
CDR3 protein: CASSPPDRGGETQHF

clone size: few
J gene: TRBJ2-7
V gene: TRBV7-3
D gene: -
CDR3 DNA: TGTGCCAGCAGCTTAGGGTCTTTAGGTAGCAACGAGCAGTACTTC
CDR3 protein: CASSLGSLGSNEQYF

clone size: -
J gene: TRBJ2-7
V gene: TRBV23-1
D gene: TRBD1
CDR3 DNA: TGCGCCAGCAGTCAAGACGCAGGGACAGTGACAGAATACGAGCAGTACTTC
CDR3 protein: CASSQDAGTVTEYEQYF

clone size: medium-sized
J gene: TRBJ2-1
V gene: TRBV7-3
D gene: TRBD2
CDR3 DNA: TGTGCCAGCAGCCCGAGCGGGGGATATAACAATGAGCAGTTCTTC
CDR3 protein: CASSPSGGYNNEQFF

clone size: many
J gene: TRBJ2-1
V gene: TRBV4-3
D gene: -
CDR3 DNA: TGCGCCAGCAGCCAAGATCTTGAACCTCCAAGGAATGAGCAGTTCTTC
CDR3 protein: CASSQDLEPPRNEQFF

clone size: many
J gene: TRBJ2-7
V gene: TRBV18
D gene: TRBD2
CDR3 DNA: TGTGCCAGCTCACGGACTAGCGGGAGCGGTGACGAGCAGTACTTC
CDR3 protein: CASSRTSGSGDEQYF

clone size: medium-sized
J gene: TRBJ2-2
V gene: TRBV4-3
D gene: -
CDR3 DNA: TGCGCCAGCAGCCAAGAAGGGGGGCTAATTGGGAACACCGGGGAGCTGTTTTTT
CDR3 protein: CASSQEGGLIGNTGELFF

clone size: medium-sized
J gene: TRBJ2-2
V gene: TRBV4-2
D gene: TRBD1
CDR3 DNA: TGTGCCAGCAGACCCGGACAGGGGAACTCTGGGTTGGGGGAGCTGTTTTTT
CDR3 protein: CASRPGQGNSGLGELFF

clone size: medium-sized
J gene: TRBJ2-2
V gene: TRBV30
D gene: -
CDR3 DNA: TGTGCCTGGATCAGAGGAGAGGCCGGAACCGGGGAGCTGTTTTTT
CDR3 protein: CAWIRGEAGTGELFF

clone size: -
J gene: TRBJ1-5
V gene: TRBV4-2
D gene: -
CDR3 DNA: TGTGCCAGCAGTCGATCACAGGGCAAGGGCAATCAGCCCCAGCATTTT
CDR3 protein: CASSRSQGKGNQPQHF

clone size: many
J gene: TRBJ1-5
V gene: TRBV15
D gene: TRBD1
CDR3 DNA: TGTGCCACCAGCAGAGATCGTGACGACAGGGGTCCCCATCAGCCCCAGCATTTT
CDR3 protein: CATSRDRDDRGPHQPQHF

clone size: many
J gene: TRBJ2-7
V gene: TRBV9
D gene: TRBD2
CDR3 DNA: TGTGCCAGCAGCGTATACGGAAGACTAGCATCTACCGAGCAGTACTTC
CDR3 protein: CASSVYGRLASTEQYF

clone size: few
J gene: TRBJ2-7
V gene: TRBV6-5
D gene: -
CDR3 DNA: TGTGCCAGCAGTTACGGTGGGGGAGGAGGCTCCTACGAGCAGTACTTC
CDR3 protein: CASSYGGGGGSYEQYF

clone size: -
J gene: TRBJ1-1
V gene: TRBV29-1
D gene: -
CDR3 DNA: TGCAGCGCTGCGGGAACTTACCCACGGCAGAACACTGAAGCTTTCTTT
CDR3 protein: CSAAGTYPRQNTEAFF

clone size: few
J gene: TRBJ2-1
V gene: TRBV15
D gene: TRBD1
CDR3 DNA: TGTGCCACCAGCAGGGGACAGGGCTATGAGCAGTTCTTC
CDR3 protein: CATSRGQGYEQFF

clone size: few
J gene: TRBJ2-5
V gene: TRBV4-3
D gene: -
CDR3 DNA: TGCGCCAGCAGCCAAGGACCGAAGATTCAGGAGACCCAGTACTTC
CDR3 protein: CASSQGPKIQETQYF

clone size: -
J gene: TRBJ2-3
V gene: TRBV29-1
D gene: -
CDR3 DNA: TGCAGCGTTGTAGGAGGGGGAGCAGATACGCAGTATTTT
CDR3 protein: CSVVGGGADTQYF

clone size: -
J gene: TRBJ2-7
V gene: TRBV4-3
D gene: -
CDR3 DNA: TGCGCCAGCAGCCAAATGGCAGGGGAACCGCACGAGCAGTACTTC
CDR3 protein: CASSQMAGEPHEQYF

clone size: many
J gene: TRBJ2-5
V gene: TRBV29-1
D gene: -
CDR3 DNA: TGCAGCGTTGAAGGGAATCAAGAGACCCAGTACTTC
CDR3 protein: CSVEGNQETQYF

clone size: -
J gene: TRBJ2-5
V gene: TRBV7-8
D gene: TRBD1
CDR3 DNA: TGTGTCAGCAGCCGCAGGGACAGCGGATCCGAGTACTTC
CDR3 protein: CVSSRRDSGSEYF

clone size: -
J gene: TRBJ1-3
V gene: TRBV20-1
D gene: -
CDR3 DNA: TGCAGTGCTAGAGTAGGGGTCTCTGGAAACACCATATATTTT
CDR3 protein: CSARVGVSGNTIYF

clone size: many
J gene: TRBJ1-3
V gene: TRBV4-3
D gene: TRBD1
CDR3 DNA: TGCGCCAGCAGCCAAGGCTCCAGGGGGGCTGGAAACACCATATATTTT
CDR3 protein: CASSQGSRGAGNTIYF

clone size: -
J gene: TRBJ2-7
V gene: TRBV4-1
D gene: -
CDR3 DNA: TGCGCCAGCAGCCAAGAGGTTCCTAGCGTTAAATCCTACGAGCAGTACTTC
CDR3 protein: CASSQEVPSVKSYEQYF

clone size: -
J gene: TRBJ2-3
V gene: TRBV4-2
D gene: -
CDR3 DNA: TGTGCCAGCAGCCAAGATTCGCAGGGTTTT
CDR3 protein: CASSQDSQGF

clone size: medium-sized
J gene: TRBJ1-6
V gene: TRBV29-1
D gene: TRBD1
CDR3 DNA: TGCAGCGTGTCCGGGACAGCAAATTCACCCCTCCACTTT
CDR3 protein: CSVSGTANSPLHF

clone size: many
J gene: TRBJ1-5
V gene: TRBV4-2
D gene: -
CDR3 DNA: TGTGCCAGCAGCCAAGAAACAGCGCGGCCCCAGCATTTT
CDR3 protein: CASSQETARPQHF

clone size: many
J gene: TRBJ1-2
V gene: TRBV4-3
D gene: -
CDR3 DNA: TGCGCCAGCAGCCAAGGCACAGGGTTAGGTGGGGTAAACTATGGCTACACCTTC
CDR3 protein: CASSQGTGLGGVNYGYTF

clone size: -
J gene: TRBJ2-4
V gene: TRBV29-1
D gene: -
CDR3 DNA: TGCAGCCAAGATTCCATAGGGTACATTCAGTACTTC
CDR3 protein: CSQDSIGYIQYF

clone size: -
J gene: TRBJ1-2
V gene: TRBV20-1
D gene: -
CDR3 DNA: TGCAGTGCTGAAGAGCCCACGTGGAGTCGTGCCTCACCCTTC
CDR3 protein: CSAEEPTWSRASPF

clone size: many
J gene: TRBJ1-1
V gene: TRBV4-2
D gene: -
CDR3 DNA: TGTGCCAGCAGCCTCAGGGTTTCGGCTGAAGCTTTCTTT
CDR3 protein: CASSLRVSAEAFF

clone size: medium-sized
J gene: TRBJ1-5
V gene: TRBV7-2
D gene: -
CDR3 DNA: TGTGCCAGCAGCTCGGGGATCCAGCCCCAGCATTTT
CDR3 protein: CASSSGIQPQHF

clone size: medium-sized
J gene: TRBJ1-1
V gene: TRBV18
D gene: TRBD1
CDR3 DNA: TGTGCCAGCTCACCCCAGGGGGCCGGCACTGAAGCTTTCTTT
CDR3 protein: CASSPQGAGTEAFF

clone size: medium-sized
J gene: TRBJ1-2
V gene: TRBV29-1
D gene: TRBD1
CDR3 DNA: TGCAGCGTTCTGGGACAGATTGTTGGCTACACCTTC
CDR3 protein: CSVLGQIVGYTF

clone size: -
J gene: TRBJ2-1
V gene: TRBV20-1
D gene: TRBD2
CDR3 DNA: TGCAGTGCTCTACCGCCGGGACTAGCGAATGGGGATGAGCAGTTCTTC
CDR3 protein: CSALPPGLANGDEQFF

clone size: medium-sized
J gene: TRBJ1-1
V gene: TRBV29-1
D gene: -
CDR3 DNA: TGCAGCGCACGGGACGCTTGGAATGAAGCTTTCTTT
CDR3 protein: CSARDAWNEAFF

clone size: many
J gene: TRBJ2-7
V gene: TRBV4-1
D gene: -
CDR3 DNA: TGCGCCAGCAGCCAAGTCCCAGGACAAATAGCCTCCTACGAGCAGTACTTC
CDR3 protein: CASSQVPGQIASYEQYF

clone size: medium-sized
J gene: TRBJ2-7
V gene: TRBV29-1
D gene: TRBD1
CDR3 DNA: TGCAGCGTTACGACAGGGATAACCTACGAGCAGTACTTC
CDR3 protein: CSVTTGITYEQYF

clone size: many
J gene: TRBJ1-2
V gene: TRBV30
D gene: -
CDR3 DNA: TGTGCCTGGAGGGGCAGGCTGATCTATGGCTACACCTTC
CDR3 protein: CAWRGRLIYGYTF